Listed below are T cell receptor beta chains from one sample, sequenced in a study of regulatory T cells in long-lasting Graves disease. Each CDR3 protein is one row after TCRdb ran MiXCR on the multiplex PCR reads. The sample comprises roughly 300,000 distinct CDR3 sequences, about 18% of which are singletons, and less than 35% rests with the top ten. Here the sequenced sample was peripheral blood mononuclear cells (PBMCs), taken when the disease was refractory, from a patient treated with antithyroid drugs. The receptor source for this set is a female donor with Graves disease. CDR3s include the opening cysteine and the closing phenylalanine or tryptophan. Clone size is not always given. Where it is, it says once, few, many or a class for expanded clones.

j_gene | len | v_gene | abundance | CDR3aa
TRBJ1-2 | 13 | TRBV10-3 | many | CAISEAAVHRYTF
TRBJ1-2 | 15 | TRBV28 | many | CASSFRGRGVYGYTF
TRBJ1-2 | 14 | TRBV2 | many | CASAREGFWYGYTF
TRBJ2-1 | 14 | TRBV28 | few | CASSFSRGRNEQFF
TRBJ1-2 | 14 | TRBV5-6 | . | CASTLFDRLYGYTF
TRBJ1-1 | 13 | TRBV27 | many | CASSLGTGPEAFF
TRBJ1-1 | 13 | TRBV29-1 | many | CSVDRDRNTEAFF
TRBJ2-2 | 17 | TRBV30 | . | CAWGPPRGRRKEGELFF
TRBJ2-4 | 15 | TRBV10-2 | . | CASSPTGVRKNIQYF
TRBJ1-5 | 14 | TRBV25-1 | few | CASSEGGAHQPQHF
TRBJ2-7 | 16 | TRBV7-6 | many | CASSPGQGPYSYEQYF
TRBJ2-7 | 15 | TRBV6-5 | . | CASSFGEQRAYEQYF
TRBJ2-3 | 17 | TRBV28 | few | CASSSLRTSGQRDTQYF
TRBJ1-4 | 13 | TRBV10-3 | many | CAIRQGTDEKLFF
TRBJ1-2 | 14 | TRBV30 | many | CALIPRGQEVGYTF
TRBJ2-2 | 13 | TRBV14 | many | CASSDQYTGELFF
TRBJ1-5 | 15 | TRBV6-2/TRBV6-3 | . | CASSPFGRWHQPQHF
TRBJ1-2 | 14 | TRBV27 | many | CASSLTGGAEGYTF
TRBJ1-4 | 16 | TRBV20-1 | . | CSASIQGANVNEKLFF
TRBJ1-2 | 14 | TRBV10-2 | . | CASRAWTGGNGYTF
TRBJ1-4 | 17 | TRBV30 | . | CAWSRDRTGLMREKLFF
TRBJ2-6 | 15 | TRBV18 | . | CASSPPGTGANVLTF
TRBJ2-4 | 16 | TRBV24-1 | many | CATSALAGAPRNIQYF
TRBJ2-7 | 12 | TRBV28 | . | CVIGQGAREQYF
TRBJ2-7 | 19 | TRBV28 | many | CASSPQQATRSGALYEQYF
TRBJ1-5 | 13 | TRBV25-1 | few | CASSEWDDQPQHF
TRBJ1-4 | 13 | TRBV30 | few | CAWSGTVNEKLFF
TRBJ1-3 | 17 | TRBV11-2 | few | CASSLEGWQASGNTIYF
TRBJ1-1 | 13 | TRBV2 | many | CASKELLNTEAFF
TRBJ2-2 | 15 | TRBV19 | . | CAAGGGGSNTGELFF
TRBJ1-1 | 14 | TRBV5-1 | many | CASSLVGGLTEAFF
TRBJ1-2 | 17 | TRBV4-3 | . | CASSQDSQTGPNCGYTF
TRBJ2-3 | 15 | TRBV7-9 | once | CASSYRGDSTDTQYF
TRBJ1-2 | 12 | TRBV20-1 | . | CSAYGGDDGYTF
TRBJ1-6 | 15 | TRBV6-2/TRBV6-3 | . | CASSQGQRYNSPLHF
TRBJ1-4 | 13 | TRBV12-3/TRBV12-4 | many | CASQDTLNEKLFF
TRBJ2-6 | 18 | TRBV2 | many | CASTLGVGSLGGANVLTF
TRBJ1-1 | 14 | TRBV10-3 | . | CAINAGASDTEAFF
TRBJ2-6 | 14 | TRBV29-1 | . | CSAFDRAGANVLTF
TRBJ2-2 | 13 | TRBV6-1 | . | CASGGELHGELFF
TRBJ1-1 | 17 | TRBV6-5 | . | CASSYRAGWLSDTEAFF
TRBJ1-1 | 11 | TRBV20-1 | many | CSAGPYTEAFF
TRBJ1-2 | 15 | TRBV2 | many | CASSEEVLQRYGYTF
TRBJ2-7 | 14 | TRBV7-6 | few | CASSLRQGGYEQYF
TRBJ2-7 | 13 | TRBV30 | many | CAWRLKGSTEQYF
TRBJ1-1 | 16 | TRBV12-3/TRBV12-4 | many | CASSDLGQGGDTEAFF
TRBJ1-5 | 14 | TRBV6-5 | few | CASSYVDRNQPQHF
TRBJ1-2 | 18 | TRBV6-6 | many | CASSYSIGRTTLPYGYTF